What follows describes a single TCR beta chain. This sample was taken from a study of blood T cell repertoires in COVID-19. Turning to the study itself: Acute and convalescent COVID-19 specimens originated in the United States, Italy and Spain.

Assay: immunoSEQ multiplex PCR; the TCRdb copy retains only in-frame clones and omits some. The sample contains 300,000 or so clones, roughly 86% of which appear only once. The CDR3 loop spans 17 amino acids. After removal of 2 bases from V and 0 bases from J, the junction contained 7 bases not matched to a gene. Germline CDR1 reads MNHNS; CDR2 reads SASEGT. Across under 25 US areas, participants ranged in age from about 18 to 89 years. The V and J genes are TRBV6-1 and TRBJ1-5, with TRBD1 identical over 7 bases. Sequenced sample: PBMCs or T cells enriched from blood (not recorded which). This TCR derives from a woman between 45 and 60 years old who had been exposed to COVID-19. The CDR3 here is CASSERAGGYSNQPQHF. The CDR3 DNA sequence: TGTGCCAGCAGTGAACGGGCAGGGGGATATAGCAATCAGCCCCAGCATTTT.